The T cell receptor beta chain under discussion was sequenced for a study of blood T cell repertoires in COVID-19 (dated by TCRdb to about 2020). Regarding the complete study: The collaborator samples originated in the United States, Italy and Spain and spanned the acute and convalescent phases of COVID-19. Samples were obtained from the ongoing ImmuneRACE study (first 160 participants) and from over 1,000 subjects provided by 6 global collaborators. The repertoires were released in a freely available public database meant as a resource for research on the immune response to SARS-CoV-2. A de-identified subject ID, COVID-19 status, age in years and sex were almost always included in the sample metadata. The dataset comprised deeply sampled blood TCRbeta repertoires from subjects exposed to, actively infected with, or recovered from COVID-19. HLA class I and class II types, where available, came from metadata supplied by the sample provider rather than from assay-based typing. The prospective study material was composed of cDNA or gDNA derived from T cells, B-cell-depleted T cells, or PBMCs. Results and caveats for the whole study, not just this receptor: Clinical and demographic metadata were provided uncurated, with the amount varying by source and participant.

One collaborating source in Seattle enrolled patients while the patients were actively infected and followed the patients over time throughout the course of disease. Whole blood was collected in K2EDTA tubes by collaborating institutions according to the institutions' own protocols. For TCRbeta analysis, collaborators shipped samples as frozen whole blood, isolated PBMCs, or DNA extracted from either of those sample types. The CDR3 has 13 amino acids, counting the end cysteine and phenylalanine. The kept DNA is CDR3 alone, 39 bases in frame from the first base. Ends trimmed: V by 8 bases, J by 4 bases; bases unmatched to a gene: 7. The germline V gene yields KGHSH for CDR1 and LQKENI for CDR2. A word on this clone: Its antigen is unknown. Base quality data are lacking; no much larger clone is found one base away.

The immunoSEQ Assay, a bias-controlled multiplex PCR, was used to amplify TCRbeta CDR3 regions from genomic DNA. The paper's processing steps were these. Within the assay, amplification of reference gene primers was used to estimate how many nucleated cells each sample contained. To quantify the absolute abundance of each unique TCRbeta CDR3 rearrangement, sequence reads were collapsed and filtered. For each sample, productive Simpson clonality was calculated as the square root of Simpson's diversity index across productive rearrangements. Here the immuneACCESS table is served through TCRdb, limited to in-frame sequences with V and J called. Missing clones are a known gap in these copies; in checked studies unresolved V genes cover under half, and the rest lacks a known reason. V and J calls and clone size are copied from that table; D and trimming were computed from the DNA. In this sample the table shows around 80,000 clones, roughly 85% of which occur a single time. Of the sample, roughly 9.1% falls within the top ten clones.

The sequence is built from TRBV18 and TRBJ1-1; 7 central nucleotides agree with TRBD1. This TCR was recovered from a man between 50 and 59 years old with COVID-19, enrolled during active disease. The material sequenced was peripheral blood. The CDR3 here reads CASTTGISTEAFF. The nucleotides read TGTGCCAGCACGACAGGGATTAGCACTGAAGCTTTCTTT.